The sequence of this T cell receptor (beta chain) was determined in a study of graft-versus-host responses after intestinal transplantation. Turning to the study itself: Isolated intestinal, liver-intestinal, or multivisceral transplants had been given to the recipients. Anti-thymocyte globulin induction preceded roughly 3 years of tacrolimus and steroid maintenance in all recipients.

TCRdb keeps only in-frame clones here, not all; method: immunoSEQ multiplex PCR. The table includes approximately 58,000 clones, 91% detected once. Study-wide findings and caveats: Some GvH clones were seen earlier in gut or blood, suggesting intestinal origin. HvG clone declines early post-transplant were associated with peak circulating GvH levels.

The CDR3 has 15 residues. V dropped 9 bases and J dropped 0 bases, with 15 bases sitting between them. Germline values: CDR1 SNHLY, CDR2 FYNNEI. As concerns this clone: What it recognizes is unknown.

The sample here was PBMCs, taken almost 120 days after intestinal transplantation. This sequence joins TRBV2 and TRBJ2-1; possibly TRBD2 for D (5 bases). The TCR was taken from a human patient who received an intestinal transplant, so some T cells may come from the graft donor. The CDR3 loop is CARNSGVSSYNEQFF. In DNA form, the CDR3 reads TGTGCCAGAAATTCCGGGGTTAGCTCCTACAATGAGCAGTTCTTC.